The source of this T cell receptor beta chain is a study of T cell responses to AZD1222 COVID-19 vaccine. General study results and limits: There were repertoire samples only from the period after the peak T cell response.

Worth noting for this clone: Its antigen is undetermined.

Clones were sequenced by immunoSEQ multiplex PCR, and TCRdb holds only the in-frame ones, with some missing. This table holds under 140,000 clones, roughly four fifths found once. Unmatched junction bases numbered 5, after V lost 5 bases and J lost 5 bases. The CDR3 runs 12 residues. Germline V gives CDR1 SQVTM, CDR2 ANQGSEA. The source of this sequence is an adult in good health. The material was peripheral blood, obtained on day 0 of AZD1222 vaccination. The chain combines TRBV29-1 with TRBJ2-7, with 8 nucleotides matching TRBD1. This CDR3 is CSVRDRNDEQYF. CDR3 DNA: TGCAGCGTTCGGGACAGGAACGACGAGCAGTACTTC.